Each of the 8 T cell receptor beta chains below was sequenced from the same sample in a study of PD-L1 blockade in urothelial cancer. The protocol was immunoSEQ multiplex PCR, while the TCRdb copy is restricted to in-frame clones and leaves out a portion. The table shows around 70,000 clones, with 90% occurring only once. Time point denoted: pretreatment peripheral blood. Sequences were derived from PBMCs, sampled around atezolizumab (anti-PD-L1) treatment. The source of these receptors is a man between 65 and 80 years old with urothelial cancer.

The rearrangement uses TRBV19 and TRBJ2-4; TRBD2 agrees at 7 bases. The J segment lost 6 bases and the V segment lost 2 bases, leaving 4 bases of the junction unmatched. Germline CDR1 and CDR2: LNHDA and SQIVND (reference sequence). The CDR3 is 14 residues long. CDR3 sequence: CASSIRGRGNIQYF. The CDR3 DNA reads as TGTGCCAGTAGTATACGAGGGAGGGGAAACATTCAGTACTTC.

This clone occurred a few times. The chain carries TRBV7-3 and TRBJ2-7; TRBD2 matches at 10 bases. Per germline, CDR1 SGHTA and CDR2 FQGTGA. The CDR3 consists of 14 residues. J lost 6 bases, V lost 5 bases, and 7 bases had no gene match. CDR3 nucleotide sequence: TGTGCCAGCAGCCGCGCCGGGACTAGCGTCGAGCAGTACTTC. It encodes CASSRAGTSVEQYF.

The genes are TRBV21-1 and TRBJ1-2; TRBD1 is the table's D call and was not checked against the DNA. TRBV21-1 is flagged as a pseudogene. This CDR3 has 15 residues. The CDR3: CASSNISQGDYGYTF. In DNA, the CDR3 is TGTGCCAGCAGCAATATAAGCCAGGGCGACTATGGCTACACCTTC.

The chain is built from TRBV6-1 and TRBJ2-1, with 8 bases that match TRBD2. Germline trimming cut 2 bases from V and 4 bases from J; bases unmatched to any gene: 7. This CDR3 has 16 amino acids. CDR1 and CDR2 (germline): MNHNS, SASEGT. This CDR3 is CASSEPSGRAYNEQFF. The CDR3 DNA reads as TGTGCCAGCAGTGAACCCAGCGGGAGAGCATACAATGAGCAGTTCTTC.

This clone was seen only once. The rearrangement uses TRBV28 and TRBJ2-3; TRBD2 aligns across 13 bases. V lost 9 bases to trimming and J lost 5 bases; unmatched junction nucleotides: 5. Germline assignment: CDR1 MDHEN and CDR2 SYDVKM. CDR3 length: 14 residues. In DNA, the CDR3 is TGTGCCAGTACTAGCGGGAGGGCCTTAGATACGCAGTATTTT. Its translation is CASTSGRALDTQYF.

In DNA, the CDR3 is TGCGCCAGCAGCCCGGGACTAGCGGAATACTACAATGAGCAGTTCTTC. Translation: CASSPGLAEYYNEQFF. The V call is TRBV5-1, the J call TRBJ2-1, with 11 bases matching TRBD2. Germline trimming cut 4 bases from V and 3 bases from J; bases unmatched to any gene: 6. In germline, CDR1 is SGHRS, CDR2 YFSETQ. The CDR3 has 16 residues. The variable domain in full, with the rest retrieved from reference TRBV5-1 and TRBJ2-1, is KAGVTQTPRYLIKTRGQQVTLSCSPISGHRSVSWYQQTPGQGLQFLFEYFSETQRNKGNFPGRFSGRQFSNSRSEMNVSTLELGDSALYLCASSPGLAEYYNEQFFGPGTRLTVL.

The V call is TRBV9, the J call TRBJ2-1, with 7 bases lining up with TRBD2. The CDR3 consists of 15 residues. The germline V gene has CDR1 SGDLS and CDR2 YYNGEE. Trimming removed 3 bases from V and 0 bases from J; junction bases left unmatched: 3. In DNA, the CDR3 is TGTGCCAGCAGCGCCGCGGGAGTCTCCTACAATGAGCAGTTCTTC. Protein product: CASSAAGVSYNEQFF.

V is TRBV5-1 and J is TRBJ2-1; TRBD1 matches 11 bases. CDR3 length equals 15 residues. From germline, CDR1 is SGHRS and CDR2 YFSETQ. J lost 6 bases, V lost 6 bases, and 8 bases had no gene match. DNA of the CDR3: TGCGCCAGCACGGACAGGGGGCAAAGGGGCAATGAGCAGTTCTTC. Its protein product is CASTDRGQRGNEQFF.